The 2 T cell receptor beta chains given below trace back to one sample, sequenced in a study of cytomegalovirus exposure and HLA in healthy donors. The PCR ran on 60 Vbeta and 13 Jbeta primers. TCRdb's copy holds only in-frame clones and misses some; the assay was immunoSEQ multiplex PCR. The sample includes about 160,000 clones, 80% of them seen just once. Sequencing used PBMCs. These TCRs come from a woman aged 50 to 60 in good health and CMV-seronegative.

The V gene is TRBV27, the J gene TRBJ2-2; possible D gene TRBD2, 5 bases. In germline, CDR1 is MNHEY, CDR2 SMNVEV (reference sequence). The length of the CDR3 is 15 residues. V gave up 3 bases and J gave up 3 bases, with 11 bases separating them. The CDR3 DNA sequence: TGTGCCAGCAGTTTCGGGGAATACTACACCGGGGAGCTGTTTTTT. Amino acids: CASSFGEYYTGELFF.

This clone showed up just a few times. This CDR3 reads CASSRAWTSGTTGGNEQFF. CDR3 coding DNA: TGTGCCAGCAGCCGCGCTTGGACTAGCGGGACTACCGGGGGGAATGAGCAGTTCTTC. V is TRBV7-9 and J is TRBJ2-1; 12 bases are shared with TRBD2. Unmatched junction bases numbered 18, after V lost 5 bases and J lost 7 bases. Germline lookup yields CDR1 SEHNR and CDR2 FQNEAQ (reference sequence). The CDR3 is 19 residues long. The full variable domain, its missing parts supplied by reference TRBV7-9 and TRBJ2-1, is DTGVSQNPRHKITKRGQNVTFRCDPISEHNRLYWYRQTLGQGPEFLTYFQNEAQLEKSRLLSDRFSAERPKGSFSTLEIQRTEQGDSAMYLCASSRAWTSGTTGGNEQFFGPGTRLTVL.